This TCR beta chain derives from a study of molecular identifiers for immune sequencing clone quantification (dated by TCRdb to the late 2010s). Background for the entire study: In a replicate experiment, RNA from around 20,000 or 100,000 naive CD8 T cells was split into five aliquots, four of which were sequenced. The study was a methods study using CD8 T cells to benchmark molecular-identifier clustering-based TCR repertoire sequencing (MIDCIRS) and TCR RNA copy counting.

Libraries were made using PCR. Data came from an Illumina HiSeq 4000. Bulk TCR libraries were made following a previously described method, with the TCR primers given in Table S5. Total RNA was purified with the Qiagen AllPrep DNA/RNA kit. Reads from multiple sequencing runs of the same library were pooled before analysis. Regarding the original processing steps: Reads were retained only if their TCR constant sequence matched exactly, and those retained reads were trimmed to 150 nt and grouped according to their 12-nt molecular barcodes. Reads within each barcode group were sub-clustered using a 15% Levenshtein threshold, and quality-weighted consensus sequences were constructed for each RNA molecule. Non-functional sequences were excluded, and lower-count sequences lying one edit away from another sequence were also excluded. On the basis of fitting two negative binomial distributions, barcode sub-clusters with fewer than 20% of the maximum read count were discarded. TCRdb reprocessed the public reads (quality trimming at Q25 with fastp, clone calling with MiXCR) and kept in-frame beta chains. One record per CDR3 amino acid sequence lists the most common genes and DNA. The V and J calls reflect TCRdb's pipeline rather than the authors' work. The sample includes about 640,000 distinct CDR3 sequences, with about 20% observed a single time. Roughly 0.83% of the sample comes from the top ten.

The paper as a whole reports these results and caveats: Roughly 2.8 recovered TCR RNA copies per cell were obtained by modeling, versus 9 to 10 by digital PCR, implying a capture efficiency of around 28%. A single cell's worth of spiked-in Jurkat TCR RNA was reported detectable even among 900,000 to 1,000,000 naive CD8 T cells. The naive libraries included spiked-in Jurkat TCR RNA (10 copies' worth), and this Jurkat TCR RNA is not part of the donor repertoire. The sizes of highly expanded clones could end up underestimated when identical TCR molecules share a barcode. In CMV-specific effector cells, over 99% of molecules were held by clones above 20 RNA copies, whereas under 1% of molecules were held by such clones in naive cells. Without barcode sub-clustering, chimeric consensus sequences inflated TCR diversity; chimeras reached as high as 47%.

Libraries of naive CD8 T cells were built from anywhere between about 17,000 and 1,000,000 sorted cells, with 10%, 30% or 50% of the purified RNA used. On a BD FACSAria II, naive CD8 T cells were FACS-sorted as CD8+CD4-CCR7+CD45RA+ and collected into RLT Plus buffer. To test detection sensitivity, Jurkat RNA equivalent to over 8 TCR copies was spiked into samples of roughly 18,000-1,100,000 naive CD8 T cells. Enrichment of CD8 T cells was done with RosetteSep CD8+ T Cell Enrichment Cocktail plus Ficoll-Paque, and ACK red cell lysis came afterward. This clonotype was counted at least ten times. Its recognized antigen is unknown. No much larger clone is present one base from it, and per-base qualities are unavailable. The germline V gene (reference sequence) gives CDR1 as LGHDT and CDR2 as YNNKEL. V is cut by 0 bases and J by 2 bases, and the space between the germline ends is 8 bases. The CDR3 runs 14 amino acids, cysteine and phenylalanine included. Just CDR3 DNA is preserved here, 42 bases in frame from base 1.

Recombination linked TRBV3-1 to TRBJ2-7; there is no confident call for the D gene. Sequenced sample: naive CD8+ T cells from blood, with Jurkat cell RNA spiked in. The sample's cell subset or site label, in plain terms: FACS-sorted CD8+CD4-CCR7+CD45RA+ naive T cells. This TCR came from a human donor in good health. Some libraries in this study had Jurkat cell RNA spiked in. In nucleotides, the sequence is TGTGCCAGCAGCCAAGAAGTAAAAACCTACGAGCAGTACTTC. Its protein reads: CASSQEVKTYEQYF.